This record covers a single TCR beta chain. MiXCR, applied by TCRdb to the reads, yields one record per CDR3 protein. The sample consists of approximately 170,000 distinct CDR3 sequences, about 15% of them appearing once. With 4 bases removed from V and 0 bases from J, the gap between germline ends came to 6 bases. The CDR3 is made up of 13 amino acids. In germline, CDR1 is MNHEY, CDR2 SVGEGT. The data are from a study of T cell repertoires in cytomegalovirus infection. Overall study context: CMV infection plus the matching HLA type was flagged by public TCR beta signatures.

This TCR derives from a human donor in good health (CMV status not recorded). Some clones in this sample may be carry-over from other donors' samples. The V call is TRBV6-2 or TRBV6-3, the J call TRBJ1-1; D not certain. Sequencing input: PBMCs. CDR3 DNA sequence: TGTGCCAGCAGTTGGAGGATGAACACTGAAGCTTTCTTT. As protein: CASSWRMNTEAFF.